This T cell receptor (beta chain) was identified during a study of T cells after yellow fever vaccination. Overall study context: It was SMART-Seq v4 Ultra Low Input that prepared the fractions with low cell numbers.

Whole-study findings and limits: Abundant bulk-population clonotypes could contaminate the FACS-sorted repertoires. A weaker but faster secondary response was observed, peaking on day 5 versus 15.

Template-switching 5'RACE yielded the TCR cDNA; a universal primer site and UMIs were added in the process. TCRdb processed the 5' RACE reads anew with MiXCR; each CDR3 protein has one entry. The profile shows roughly 70,000 distinct CDR3 sequences, 7.5% to 9% of them singletons. This clonotype has a handful of counts. Its antigen is as yet unknown. A read error may account for a junction end that differs from germline. Per the germline V gene, CDR1 is WSHSY and CDR2 is SAAADI. The CDR3 covers 14 residues. Here the sequenced sample was CD8+ T cells sorted from PBMCs, taken on the day of the yellow fever booster vaccination. The sequence was collected from a man aged 30-40 years who received the YFV17D yellow fever vaccine. The rearrangement uses TRBV10-2 and TRBJ2-7, with unresolved D. DNA for the CDR3: TGCGCCGGCAGACAACACCGCGCGACCTACGAGCAGTACTTC. Amino acids: CAGRQHRATYEQYF.